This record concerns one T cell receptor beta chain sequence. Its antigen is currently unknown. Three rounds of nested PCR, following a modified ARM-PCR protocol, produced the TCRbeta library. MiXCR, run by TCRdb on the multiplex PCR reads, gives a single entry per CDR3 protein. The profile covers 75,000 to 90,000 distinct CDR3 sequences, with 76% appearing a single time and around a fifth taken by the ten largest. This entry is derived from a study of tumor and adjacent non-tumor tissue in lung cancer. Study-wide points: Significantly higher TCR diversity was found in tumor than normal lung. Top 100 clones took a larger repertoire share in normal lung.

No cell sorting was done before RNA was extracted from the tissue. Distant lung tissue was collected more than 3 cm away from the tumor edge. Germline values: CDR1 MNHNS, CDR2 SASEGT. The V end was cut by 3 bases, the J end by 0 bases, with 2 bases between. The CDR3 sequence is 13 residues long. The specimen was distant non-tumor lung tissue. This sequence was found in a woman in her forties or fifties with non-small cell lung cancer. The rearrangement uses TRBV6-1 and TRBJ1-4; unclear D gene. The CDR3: CASSDSTNEKLFF. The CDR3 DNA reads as TGTGCCAGCAGTGATTCAACTAATGAAAAACTGTTTTTT.